This T cell receptor (beta chain) was documented in a study of CD8 T cells in ankylosing spondylitis. Libraries for TCR beta were made by quantitative 5'-RACE with molecular barcodes. TCRdb analysed the 5' RACE reads with MiXCR anew, one entry per CDR3 protein. This table holds about 210,000 distinct CDR3 sequences, 5.5% to 7.5% found once. Study results and limitations: Matched synovial fluid from ankylosing spondylitis patients was reported to be enriched for disease-linked clones. Ankylosing spondylitis blood seemed to carry a telltale TCR beta motif made of several highly homologous variants.

A word on this clonotype: The target antigen is unknown.

The CDR3 totals 13 residues. CDR1 and CDR2 (germline): SEHNR, FQNEAQ (reference sequence). The trim removed 8 bases at V and 2 bases at J, leaving 6 bases unmatched. V is TRBV7-9 and J is TRBJ2-7, with 7 bases identical to TRBD1. Material for sequencing was blood, either unsorted or a sorted T cell fraction (not recorded which). The sequence came from a male donor with ankylosing spondylitis. CDR3 bases: TGTGCCAGCTCGACAGGGAGAACCTACGAGCAGTACTTC. Protein sequence: CASSTGRTYEQYF. The full variable domain, with the rest looked up from reference TRBV7-9 and TRBJ2-7, is DTGVSQNPRHKITKRGQNVTFRCDPISEHNRLYWYRQTLGQGPEFLTYFQNEAQLEKSRLLSDRFSAERPKGSFSTLEIQRTEQGDSAMYLCASSTGRTYEQYFGPGTRLTVT.